The text below deals with one T cell receptor (beta chain). The antigen is not known. This sample was included in a study of post-analysis software for immune sequencing data. The CDR3 is 15 amino acids. J was trimmed by 7 bases and V by 4 bases; bases with no gene match: 12. CDR1 LGHNA and CDR2 YSLEER come from the germline V gene. Study-wide results and caveats: Higher frequency in patients than in controls was seen for about five TRBV segments, with TRBV5-6, TRBV5-1 and TRBV20-1 among them.

Incorporated into the TCR beta cDNA libraries were unique molecular identifiers, which served to reduce PCR and sequencing biases. MiXCR was run by TCRdb on the PCR reads, yielding one entry per CDR3 protein. The sample yields about 680,000 distinct CDR3 sequences, about 60% seen once. The sequencing input was blood. V is TRBV4-3 and J is TRBJ1-1; TRBD1 matches at 7 bases. This TCR was recovered from a girl aged 2 to 10 with multiple sclerosis. The CDR3 here is CASSRVAGTEIEAFF. The CDR3, as DNA: TGCGCCAGCAGCCGGGTAGCCGGGACAGAAATTGAAGCTTTCTTT.